This T cell receptor (beta chain) originates from a study of control samples from healthy donors and cancer patients. The ends lost 0 bases at V and 3 bases at J; junction bases unmatched: 6. CDR1 and CDR2 (germline): GTSNPN, SVGIG (reference sequence). This CDR3 has 15 residues. The repertoire was sequenced with immunoSEQ multiplex PCR; TCRdb's copy has only in-frame clones and lacks some. The table records about 150,000 clones, approximately 88% of them present only once. The rearrangement joins TRBV30 to TRBJ2-5; 8 bases match TRBD2. Material: blood. The receptor was derived from a young man in good health. DNA of the CDR3: TGTGCCTGGAGTGTAATCGGGAGGGGAAAAGAGACCCAGTACTTC. This translates into CAWSVIGRGKETQYF.